Below are 16 T cell receptor beta chains sequenced from a single sample in a study of OX40 agonist ivuxolimab in advanced cancers. This table comes from immunoSEQ multiplex PCR, and its TCRdb copy is limited to in-frame clones, with some not included. The sample shows roughly 56,000 clones, just over 85% of them seen only once. The material was CD4+ or CD8+ T cells sorted from blood, obtained in a trial of the OX40 agonist ivuxolimab. The source is an adult with an advanced solid tumor such as melanoma, head and neck, liver or kidney cancer.

V is TRBV5-1 and J is TRBJ2-7; D perhaps matches TRBD1 (5 bases). CDR1 is SGHRS and CDR2 is YFSETQ in the germline V gene. Deletions cut 1 base from V and 2 bases from J, with 10 bases between. The CDR3 spans 14 residues. Here the CDR3 reads CASSLSPGPYEQYF. In DNA, the CDR3 is TGCGCCAGCAGCTTGTCACCAGGGCCCTACGAGCAGTACTTC.

In DNA form, the CDR3 reads TGTGCCAGCTCACCTCAGGGTACCTATAATTCACCCCTCCACTTT. Translation gives CASSPQGTYNSPLHF. The rearrangement joins TRBV18 to TRBJ1-6; possibly TRBD1 for D (5 bases). The V gene lost 3 bases and the J gene lost 2 bases, with 8 bases spanning the gap. Germline lookup yields CDR1 KGHSH and CDR2 LQKENI. The CDR3 spans 15 residues.

This chain links TRBV18 with TRBJ1-5; no clear D. The germline CDR1 and CDR2 sequences are KGHSH and LQKENI. CDR3 length equals 12 residues. V was clipped by 6 bases and J by 12 bases, with 15 bases between them. CDR3 residues: CASSRNRGDQHF. The CDR3 DNA reads as TGTGCCAGCTCTCGGAACCGGGGAGACCAGCATTTT.

V and J are TRBV2 and TRBJ1-5, with unresolved D. Trimming left V 4 bases short and J 1 base short, with 11 bases between. Germline V gene lookup returns CDR1 SNHLY and CDR2 FYNNEI. The CDR3 covers 15 residues. The CDR3 is CASSGAGSSNQPQHF. CDR3 sequence (DNA): TGTGCCAGCAGTGGGGCGGGTAGCAGCAATCAGCCCCAGCATTTT.

This sequence joins TRBV9 and TRBJ1-4, with 8 bases aligning to TRBD1. The germline gives CDR1 SGDLS, CDR2 YYNGEE. With V trimmed by 3 bases and J by 10 bases, 8 bases remained unmatched. The CDR3 is 14 amino acids. The DNA of the CDR3 is TGTGCCAGCAGCGCAACAGGGGGAAGTGGAAAACTGTTTTTT. It translates to CASSATGGSGKLFF.

The rearrangement links TRBV6-5 to TRBJ1-5; 8 bases are shared with TRBD1. The CDR3 covers 13 residues. The germline V gene has CDR1 MNHEY and CDR2 SVGAGI. With V trimmed by 6 bases and J by 7 bases, 5 bases remained unmatched. The CDR3 nucleotides are TGTGCCAGCAGCAATCGGGACAGGCAGCCCCAGCATTTT. As protein: CASSNRDRQPQHF.

The V gene is TRBV9, the J gene TRBJ2-1; 13 nucleotides match TRBD2. This CDR3 spans 19 amino acids. CDR1 is SGDLS and CDR2 is YYNGEE in the germline V gene. Losses at the gene ends were 5 bases for V and 0 bases for J; bases not matched to a gene: 11. CDR3 sequence: CASSPQTSGRRSSYNEQFF. CDR3 DNA sequence: TGTGCCAGCAGTCCCCAGACTAGCGGGAGGCGAAGCTCCTACAATGAGCAGTTCTTC.

The gene calls are TRBV14 and TRBJ2-5; D unresolved. Trimming cost V 0 bases and J 5 bases, with 13 bases left between them. The V gene's germline CDR1 is SGHDN and CDR2 FVKESK. The CDR3 is 15 residues long. This CDR3 is CASSQEGAFRETQYF. The CDR3 coding sequence is TGTGCCAGCAGCCAAGAAGGAGCCTTTCGGGAGACCCAGTACTTC.

This clone was recorded only once. The chain recombines TRBV6-1 with TRBJ2-7, with D hard to call. V lost 7 bases, J lost 3 bases, and 7 bases lay in between. The germline V gene encodes CDR1 MNHNS and CDR2 SASEGT. The CDR3 is 11 residues long. CDR3 nucleotide sequence: TGTGCCAGCACGCGAAACTACGAGCAGTACTTC. Residues: CASTRNYEQYF.

The chain carries TRBV18 and TRBJ1-1; 8 bases are shared with TRBD1. The V and J ends lost 6 bases and 4 bases, in that order; junction bases with no gene match: 7. Looked up from germline, CDR1 is KGHSH and CDR2 is LQKENI. The CDR3 has 14 amino acids. CDR3 DNA: TGTGCCAGCTCGCCCAACAGGGGGTTCACTGAAGCTTTCTTT. Amino acids: CASSPNRGFTEAFF.

This sequence joins TRBV19 and TRBJ1-1; tentative D call: TRBD1 (5 bases). Trimming shortened V by 3 bases and J by 5 bases, and 7 bases separated the two germline ends. The CDR3 sequence is 12 residues long. Per the germline V gene, CDR1 is LNHDA and CDR2 is SQIVND (reference sequence). This chain's CDR3 is CASSIWGTEAFF. DNA of the CDR3: TGTGCCAGTAGTATTTGGGGGACTGAAGCTTTCTTT. The whole variable domain, remainder taken from reference TRBV19 and TRBJ1-1, is DGGITQSPKYLFRKEGQNVTLSCEQNLNHDAMYWYRQDPGQGLRLIYYSQIVNDFQKGDIAEGYSVSREKKESFPLTVTSAQKNPTAFYLCASSIWGTEAFFGQGTRLTVV.

The rearrangement joins TRBV11-3 to TRBJ2-5; TRBD1 aligns across 9 bases. Germline-derived CDR1 and CDR2 are SGHNT and YENEEA. After removal of 5 bases from V and 5 bases from J, the junction contained 6 bases not matched to a gene. This CDR3 has 14 amino acids. CDR3 in amino acids: CASSLTGQGETQYF. The CDR3, as DNA: TGTGCCAGCAGCCTCACCGGACAGGGGGAGACCCAGTACTTC.

The chain carries TRBV5-1 and TRBJ2-3, with a tentative D call TRBD1 (6 bases). The germline V gene encodes CDR1 SGHRS and CDR2 YFSETQ. The CDR3 is 15 residues long. Between the trimmed V and J ends, which lost 0 bases and 4 bases, there was a span of 12 bases. The CDR3 DNA is TGCGCCAGCAGCTTGGTGGGGGCATCTTCAGATACGCAGTATTTT. Translating it yields CASSLVGASSDTQYF.

J is TRBJ1-6 and V is TRBV15; D remains ambiguous. Germline loops: CDR1 LNHNV, CDR2 YYDKDF (reference sequence). V was trimmed by 0 bases and J by 0 bases, leaving 6 bases between them. CDR3 length equals 16 residues. The CDR3 DNA reads TGTGCCACCAGCAGAGAACCCAGCTCCTATAATTCACCCCTCCACTTT. It codes for CATSREPSSYNSPLHF.

The chain employs TRBV10-3 and TRBJ2-5; D is ambiguous. V gave up 4 bases and J gave up 4 bases, with 7 bases separating them. The CDR3 sequence is 12 residues long. Germline V lookup: CDR1 ENHRY, CDR2 SYGVKD. The CDR3 bases are TGTGCCATCAGTGCTAGGGCAGAGACCCAGTACTTC. It codes for CAISARAETQYF.

The gene calls are TRBV6-5 and TRBJ2-1, with 10 bases fitting TRBD1. CDR3 length: 13 amino acids. V trimming: 8 bases; J trimming: 5 bases; junction bases outside the gene matches: 3. Germline CDR1 reads MNHEY; CDR2 reads SVGAGI. CDR3 coding DNA: TGTGCCAGCTCAGACAGGGGGCACAATGAGCAGTTCTTC. It yields the protein CASSDRGHNEQFF.